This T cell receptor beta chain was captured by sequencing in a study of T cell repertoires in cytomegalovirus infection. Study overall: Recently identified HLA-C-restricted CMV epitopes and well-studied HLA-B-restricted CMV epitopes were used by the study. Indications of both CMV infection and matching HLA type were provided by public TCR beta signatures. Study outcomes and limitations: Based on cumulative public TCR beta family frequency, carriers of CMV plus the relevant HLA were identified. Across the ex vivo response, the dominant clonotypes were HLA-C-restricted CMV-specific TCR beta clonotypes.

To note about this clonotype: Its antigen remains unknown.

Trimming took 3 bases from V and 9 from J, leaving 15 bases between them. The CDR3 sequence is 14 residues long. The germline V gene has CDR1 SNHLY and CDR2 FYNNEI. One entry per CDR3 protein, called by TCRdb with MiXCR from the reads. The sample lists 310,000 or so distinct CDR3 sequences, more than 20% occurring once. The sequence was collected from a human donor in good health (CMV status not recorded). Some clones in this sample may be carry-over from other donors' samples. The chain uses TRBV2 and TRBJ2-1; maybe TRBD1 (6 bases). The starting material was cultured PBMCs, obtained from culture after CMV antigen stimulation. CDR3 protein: CASSEVGGMSEQFF. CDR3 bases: TGTGCCAGCAGTGAGGTAGGGGGTATGAGTGAGCAGTTCTTC.